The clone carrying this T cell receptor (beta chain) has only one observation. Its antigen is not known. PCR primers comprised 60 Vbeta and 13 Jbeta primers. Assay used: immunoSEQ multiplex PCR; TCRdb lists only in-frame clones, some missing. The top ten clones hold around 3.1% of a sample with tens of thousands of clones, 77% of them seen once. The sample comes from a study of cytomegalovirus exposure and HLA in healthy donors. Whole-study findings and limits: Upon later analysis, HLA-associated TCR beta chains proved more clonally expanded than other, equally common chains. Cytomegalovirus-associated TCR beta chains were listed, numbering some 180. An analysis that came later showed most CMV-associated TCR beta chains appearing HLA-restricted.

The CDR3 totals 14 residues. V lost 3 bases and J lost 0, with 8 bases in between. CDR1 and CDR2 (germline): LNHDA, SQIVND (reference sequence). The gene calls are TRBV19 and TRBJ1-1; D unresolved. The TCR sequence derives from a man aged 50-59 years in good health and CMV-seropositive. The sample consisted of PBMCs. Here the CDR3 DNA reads TGTGCCAGTAGTATTAGAAGCCTGAACACTGAAGCTTTCTTT. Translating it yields CASSIRSLNTEAFF.